This T cell receptor beta chain was observed in a study of regulatory T cells in long-lasting Graves disease. Time point: newly diagnosed GD, antithyroid drugs for less than 3 months. From RNA extracted from PBMCs, the TCR library was made. Patients with Graves' disease were diagnosed by American Thyroid Association guidelines. This clonotype showed up just a few times. V gave up 4 bases and J gave up 5 bases, with 15 bases separating them. There are 14 residues in the CDR3. Germline CDR1 and CDR2: MGHRA and YSYEKL. Building of the TCR beta libraries involved iRepertoire HTBI primers and Arm-PCR of CDR3 regions. MiXCR, run by TCRdb on the multiplex PCR reads, gives a single entry per CDR3 protein. Of 550,000 to 700,000 distinct CDR3 sequences detected, around 16% appear once; the ten largest clones hold approximately 12%. Separately, the same data were catalogued under a study of T cells in Graves' hyperthyroidism and ophthalmopathy.

The sequence was obtained from a man between 18 and 29 years old with Graves disease. Sequenced here: peripheral blood mononuclear cells (PBMCs), sampled at new diagnosis, from a patient treated with antithyroid drugs. The V and J genes are TRBV4-1 and TRBJ2-7, with D hard to call. The CDR3 loop reads CASSRIGLRDEQYF. CDR3 nucleotides: TGCGCCAGCAGCCGTATTGGCCTCCGGGACGAGCAGTACTTC.